Given below is one T cell receptor (beta chain) in context. The source of the sample is a study of Ad26.COV2.S vaccination and SARS-CoV-2 variants. This table comes from immunoSEQ multiplex PCR, and its TCRdb copy is limited to in-frame clones, with some not included. There are 400,000 to 500,000 clones in the sample; 80% to 90% occur only once, and approximately 2.5% lies in the top ten. Treatment in this sample: around 19 received Ad26.COV2.S at low or high dose, single or two shots; about 5 received placebo; per-sample allocation not given. Sampling took place 63 days after the first vaccine or placebo injection. The CDR3 extends over 13 amino acids. Trimming cost V 0 bases and J 7 bases, with 10 bases left between them. CDR1 and CDR2 from the germline V gene are SGHRS and YFSETQ.

The chain combines TRBV5-1 with TRBJ2-5; D is unresolved. The receptor comes from a person aged 18-60 years who received the Ad26.COV2.S COVID-19 vaccine or a placebo. The sequencing used peripheral blood, collected in a trial of Ad26.COV2.S vaccine versus placebo. Here the CDR3 DNA reads TGCGCCAGCAGCTTGGACCCCTCGGGGACCCAGTACTTC. Encoded protein: CASSLDPSGTQYF.